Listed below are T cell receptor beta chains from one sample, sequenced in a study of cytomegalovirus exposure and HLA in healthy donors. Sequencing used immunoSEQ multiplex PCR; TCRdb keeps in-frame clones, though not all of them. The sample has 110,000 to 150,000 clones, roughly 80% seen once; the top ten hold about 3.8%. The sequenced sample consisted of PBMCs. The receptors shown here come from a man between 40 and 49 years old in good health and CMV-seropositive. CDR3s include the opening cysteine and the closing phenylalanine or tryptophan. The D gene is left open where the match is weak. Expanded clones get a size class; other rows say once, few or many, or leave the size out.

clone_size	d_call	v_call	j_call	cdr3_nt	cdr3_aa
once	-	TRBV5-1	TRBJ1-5	TGCGCCAGCAGCTTGTTAGGCAGGGATGATCAGCCCCAGCATTTT	CASSLLGRDDQPQHF
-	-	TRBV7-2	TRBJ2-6	TGTGCCAGCAGCACTGAACAGGGACACTCTGGGGCCAACGTCCTGACTTTC	CASSTEQGHSGANVLTF
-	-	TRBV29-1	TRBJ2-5	TGCAGCGTTGAAGGGCAGGGTAGGAAGACCCAGTACTTC	CSVEGQGRKTQYF
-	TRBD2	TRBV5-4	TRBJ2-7	TGTGCCACCGGCCCTAGCGGAGCGGCCTACGAGCAGTACTTC	CATGPSGAAYEQYF
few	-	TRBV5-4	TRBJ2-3	TGTGCCAGCAGCTTGGACACCACAGATACGCAGTATTTT	CASSLDTTDTQYF
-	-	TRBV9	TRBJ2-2	TGTGCCAGCAGCGTAGGGAGCACCGGGGAGCTGTTTTTT	CASSVGSTGELFF
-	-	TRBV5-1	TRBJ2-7	TGCGCCATCCATCCTGGGGCCAGGGACTACGAGCAGTACTTC	CAIHPGARDYEQYF
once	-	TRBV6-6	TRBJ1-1	TGTGCCAGCAGTTACTCTCCCCAGGGCACTGAAGCTTTCTTT	CASSYSPQGTEAFF
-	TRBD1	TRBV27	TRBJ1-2	TGTGCCAGCAGTCACGGGGGACAGGGCCACGGTGGCTACACCTTC	CASSHGGQGHGGYTF
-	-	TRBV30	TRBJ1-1	TGTGCCTGGAGTGTACGGGTTGAAGCTTTCTTT	CAWSVRVEAFF
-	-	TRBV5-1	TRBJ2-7	TGCGCCAGCAGCGCGAGCGGTAGCTCCTACGAGCAGTACTTC	CASSASGSSYEQYF
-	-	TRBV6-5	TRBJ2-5	TGTGCCAGCAGCCCAATGATACAGGGTATTGGGACCCAGTACTTC	CASSPMIQGIGTQYF
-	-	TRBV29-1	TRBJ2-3	TGCAGCGTTGAAGATCTCGGGAGTGGGCCAGATACGCAGTATTTT	CSVEDLGSGPDTQYF
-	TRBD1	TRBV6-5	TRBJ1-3	TGTGCCAGCAGTTACTCGCGGACAGGCTCTGGAAACACCATATATTTT	CASSYSRTGSGNTIYF
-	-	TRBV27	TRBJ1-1	TGTGCCAGCAGTTTATCGCAGAAGAACACTGAAGCTTTCTTT	CASSLSQKNTEAFF
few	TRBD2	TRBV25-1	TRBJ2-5	TGTGCCAGCAGTGAATATGGGGGGGTCCCCCCGTACCAAGAGACCCAGTACTTC	CASSEYGGVPPYQETQYF
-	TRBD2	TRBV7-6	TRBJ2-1	TGTGCCAGCAGTCACCGGGCGGGAGCTTCTGAGCAGTTCTTC	CASSHRAGASEQFF
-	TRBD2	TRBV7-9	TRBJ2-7	TGTGCCAGCAGCTTAGCTAGCGGGGGACCCTACGAGCAGTACTTC	CASSLASGGPYEQYF
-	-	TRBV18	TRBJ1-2	TGTGCCAGCTCACCCTCACAGGGATACCGAGATGGCTACACCTTC	CASSPSQGYRDGYTF
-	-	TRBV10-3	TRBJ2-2	TGTGCCATCAGTGAGTCTCTGGGGGAGCTGTTTTTT	CAISESLGELFF
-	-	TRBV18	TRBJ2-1	TGTGCCAGCTGCCTACAGGGTGGGTGTAATGAGCAGTTCTTC	CASCLQGGCNEQFF
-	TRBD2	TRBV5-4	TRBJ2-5	TGTGCCAGCTCCTCGGGGGGGACAGAGACCCAGTACTTC	CASSSGGTETQYF
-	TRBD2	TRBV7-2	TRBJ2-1	TGTGCCAGCAGTTCCCAGCGGGGGGGCTGGAGCAATGAGCAGTTCTTC	CASSSQRGGWSNEQFF
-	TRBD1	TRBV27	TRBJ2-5	TGTGCCAGCAGTACCCGACAGGGCCGTGAGACCCAGTACTTC	CASSTRQGRETQYF
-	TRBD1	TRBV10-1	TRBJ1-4	TGCGCCAGCAGCAACGGACAGGCGACTAATGAAAAACTGTTTTTT	CASSNGQATNEKLFF
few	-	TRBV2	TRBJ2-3	TGTGCCAGCACCAGGCCAGATACGCAGTATTTT	CASTRPDTQYF
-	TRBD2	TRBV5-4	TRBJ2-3	TGTGCCAGCAGCCCCGGACTAGCGGGAGGGGTTTCCACAGATACGCAGTATTTT	CASSPGLAGGVSTDTQYF
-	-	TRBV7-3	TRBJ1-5	TGTGCCAACCCGGGACAAGCATGTGTCAATCAGCCCCAGCATTTT	CANPGQACVNQPQHF
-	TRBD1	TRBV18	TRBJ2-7	TGTGCCAGCTCACCACCAGGACAGGGTCGTTACGAGCAGTACTTC	CASSPPGQGRYEQYF
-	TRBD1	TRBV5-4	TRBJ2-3	TGTGCCAGCAGCTCGCCGGGACAGCATATTCCTAGCACAGATACGCAGTATTTT	CASSSPGQHIPSTDTQYF
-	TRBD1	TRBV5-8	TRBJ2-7	TGTGCCAGCATCTGGACAGGGGGCTCCTACGAGCAGTACTTC	CASIWTGGSYEQYF
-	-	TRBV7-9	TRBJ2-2	TGTGCCAGCGGACGAGGGACACAATACACCGGGGAGCTGTTTTTT	CASGRGTQYTGELFF